This T cell receptor beta chain was sequenced for a study of cytomegalovirus exposure and HLA in healthy donors. The PCR had 60 Vbeta and 13 Jbeta primers. TCRdb's copy holds only in-frame clones and misses some; the assay was immunoSEQ multiplex PCR. The repertoire holds 100,000 or so clones, with roughly three quarters as singletons. With 4 bases clipped from V and 5 bases from J, the junction kept 2 bases outside the gene matches. Germline loops: CDR1 SGDLS, CDR2 YYNGEE. The CDR3 has 16 amino acids. The specimen sequenced was PBMCs. This chain connects TRBV9 to TRBJ2-2, with 16 bases aligning to TRBD2. This clonotype was obtained from a man aged 40-49 years in good health and CMV-seronegative. The CDR3 reads CASSPGLAGGTGELFF. The CDR3 DNA is TGTGCCAGCAGCCCGGGACTAGCGGGGGGGACCGGGGAGCTGTTTTTT.